This TCR beta chain came from a study of blood T cells in healthy people across ages. As for this clonotype: The antigen is not known.

Then a second PCR, running roughly 7 to 12 cycles, was carried out with a sample-barcoded 5' primer and a J-beta primer mix. Each CDR3 protein gets one entry after TCRdb re-called the 5' RACE reads with MiXCR. This table holds 1,800,000 or so distinct CDR3 sequences, 30% to 40% found once. The V gene end was trimmed by 2 bases and the J gene end by 2 bases; junction bases not matched to a gene: 7. The CDR3 is 15 residues long. Germline CDR1 and CDR2: SGHDT and YYEEEE. Study-wide findings and caveats: There were more naive CD4+ cells and higher diversity in long-lived donors than in aged donors.

The chain recombines TRBV5-6 with TRBJ2-7; TRBD1 agrees at 7 bases. The sequence was collected from a human donor in good health. Specimen: blood. Here the CDR3 DNA reads TGTGCCAGCAGCTTCGGTGCACAGGGGACCTACGAGCAGTACTTC. It specifies CASSFGAQGTYEQYF.